The 30 T cell receptor beta chains below come from one sample, sequenced in a study of cytomegalovirus exposure and HLA in healthy donors. This PCR relied on a set of 60 Vbeta primers and 13 Jbeta primers. This table comes from immunoSEQ multiplex PCR, and its TCRdb copy is limited to in-frame clones, with some not included. The sample includes about 150,000 clones, 80% seen only once; the top ten take roughly 14%. Sequenced material: PBMCs. These TCRs come from a woman aged 35 to 49 in good health and CMV-seronegative.

This clone was recorded a few times. The V gene is TRBV10-3, the J gene TRBJ2-2; possibly TRBD1 for D (6 bases). The germline CDR1 and CDR2 sequences are ENHRY and SYGVKD. The CDR3 loop spans 14 amino acids. Trimming pared 7 bases from V and 5 bases from J, leaving 14 bases between. The CDR3 bases are TGTGCCATCACTTCGCGCCAGGGGACCGGGGAGCTGTTTTTT. Its protein is CAITSRQGTGELFF.

The sample holds a few counts of this clone. The chain recombines TRBV5-1 with TRBJ2-5; unclear D gene. From germline, CDR1 is SGHRS and CDR2 YFSETQ. The CDR3 loop spans 12 amino acids. V lost 2 bases to trimming and J lost 3 bases, with 5 bases between them. The CDR3 DNA is TGCGCCAGCAGCTTCTCCGAAGAGACCCAGTACTTC. It encodes CASSFSEETQYF.

CDR3 sequence: CASSDRGHNNQPQHF. CDR3 in DNA: TGTGCCAGCAGCGACAGGGGGCATAACAATCAGCCCCAGCATTTT. V usage is TRBV28 and J usage is TRBJ1-5; 10 nucleotides align to TRBD1. Germline lookup yields CDR1 MDHEN and CDR2 SYDVKM. This CDR3 comprises 15 residues. The J segment lost 3 bases and the V segment lost 6 bases, leaving 5 bases of the junction unmatched.

This clone showed up just a few times. The chain uses TRBV19 and TRBJ1-1, with TRBD1 as a possible D gene (5 bases). The V gene lost 7 bases and the J gene lost 6 bases, with 18 bases spanning the gap. Germline CDR1 LNHDA, CDR2 SQIVND (reference sequence). The CDR3 has 14 amino acids. CDR3 amino acids: CASTPGPASAEAFF. The CDR3 region has the DNA TGTGCCAGTACCCCAGGGCCGGCAAGCGCTGAAGCTTTCTTT.

This rearrangement joins TRBV28 to TRBJ2-5; 7 nucleotides match TRBD2. V lost 4 bases, J lost 7 bases, and 15 bases stayed unmatched. The CDR3 extends over 16 amino acids. Germline V gene data show CDR1 as MDHEN and CDR2 as SYDVKM. CDR3 in amino acids: CASSSSGGSLLVTQYF. The CDR3 DNA is TGTGCCAGCAGTTCCTCGGGCGGGAGTCTACTCGTGACCCAGTACTTC.

The V and J genes are TRBV2 and TRBJ2-1, with D unresolved. The CDR3 runs 14 residues. V dropped 2 bases and J dropped 0 bases, with 5 bases sitting between them. Germline values: CDR1 SNHLY, CDR2 FYNNEI. Here the CDR3 DNA reads TGTGCCAGCAGTGAACGTTACTCCTACAATGAGCAGTTCTTC. Its protein is CASSERYSYNEQFF.

This chain joins TRBV5-1 and TRBJ1-2; 10 bases line up with TRBD1. The CDR3 has 13 residues. Losses at the gene ends were 2 bases for V and 7 bases for J; bases not matched to a gene: 2. Germline assignment: CDR1 SGHRS and CDR2 YFSETQ. The CDR3 sequence: CASSLGQGGGYTF. The CDR3 DNA follows: TGCGCCAGCAGCTTAGGACAGGGGGGTGGCTACACCTTC.

Details on this clone: The germline gene is not matched at one end of the junction; a read error may be the cause. The sample has other DNA sequences that encode this CDR3 too. The chain combines TRBV29-1 with TRBJ2-1; D remains unclear. Germline CDR1 SQVTM, CDR2 ANQGSEA. CDR3 size: 13 residues. CDR3 sequence: CSVTTNEYNEQFF. The CDR3 DNA follows: TGCAGCGTTACTACGAACGAATACAATGAGCAATTCTTC.

The rearrangement uses TRBV4-3 and TRBJ2-1; 10 nucleotides align to TRBD2. The CDR3 is 18 residues long. CDR1 and CDR2 (germline): LGHNA, YSLEER. V shed 0 bases and J 4 bases; nucleotides not matched to a gene: 9. DNA for the CDR3: TGCGCCAGCAGCCAAGATTTAAGTGGACTAGCGGTTTACAATGAGCAGTTCTTC. It codes for CASSQDLSGLAVYNEQFF.

This clone was detected once. The sample contains more than one DNA sequence encoding this CDR3. V is TRBV27 and J is TRBJ2-5; 9 bases line up with TRBD2. Germline V gene sequence: CDR1 MNHEY, CDR2 SMNVEV (reference sequence). CDR3 length: 17 residues. The V and J ends lost 6 bases and 0 bases, in that order; junction bases with no gene match: 11. The CDR3 here is CASRTGLAGQYQETQYF. Written as DNA, the CDR3 is TGTGCCAGCAGAACGGGGCTAGCGGGGCAATACCAAGAGACCCAGTACTTC.

With respect to this clone: The sample holds other DNA sequences that translate to the same CDR3. The chain links TRBV7-2 to TRBJ2-3, with D hard to call. V was cut by 1 base and J by 0 bases, with 5 bases left in between. Germline V gene data show CDR1 as SGHTA and CDR2 as FQGNSA. The CDR3 spans 14 residues. CDR3 loop: CASSLGASTDTQYF. CDR3 bases: TGTGCCAGCAGCTTAGGGGCTAGCACAGATACGCAGTATTTT.

The J gene is TRBJ1-3, the V gene TRBV19; D is unresolved. Germline CDR1 reads LNHDA; CDR2 reads SQIVND (reference sequence). This CDR3 has 13 amino acids. With 4 bases removed from V and 0 bases from J, the gap between germline ends came to 4 bases. The CDR3 region has the DNA TGTGCCAGTAGTAGCGTCTCTGGAAACACCATATATTTT. It is translated as CASSSVSGNTIYF.

The chain recombines TRBV29-1 with TRBJ2-4; a possible D gene is TRBD2 (5 bases). Germline V gene sequence: CDR1 SQVTM, CDR2 ANQGSEA. V gave up 0 bases and J gave up 4 bases, with 7 bases separating them. The CDR3 runs to 13 residues. The CDR3 loop reads CSVEDRGKNIQYF. Here the CDR3 DNA reads TGCAGCGTTGAAGATCGAGGGAAAAACATTCAGTACTTC. Filled out from reference TRBV29-1 and TRBJ2-4, the complete variable domain reads SAVISQKPSRDICQRGTSLTIQCQVDSQVTMMFWYRQQPGQSLTLIATANQGSEATYESGFVIDKFPISRPNLTFSTLTVSNMSPEDSSIYLCSVEDRGKNIQYFGAGTRLSVL.

This chain connects TRBV19 to TRBJ1-5; TRBD1 agrees at 11 bases. Per germline, CDR1 LNHDA and CDR2 SQIVND (reference sequence). The CDR3 covers 17 residues. Losses at the gene ends were 4 bases for V and 0 bases for J; bases not matched to a gene: 5. The CDR3 spells CASSTRTGGNSNQPQHF. Written as DNA, the CDR3 is TGTGCCAGTAGTACTCGGACAGGGGGCAATAGCAATCAGCCCCAGCATTTT.

The genes are TRBV5-5 and TRBJ2-7; the D is unclear. The CDR3 loop spans 11 amino acids. Per the germline V gene, CDR1 is SGHKS and CDR2 is YYEKEE (reference sequence). V lost 3 bases, J lost 1 base, and 2 bases lay in between. The CDR3 is CASSSSYEQYF. The DNA for the CDR3 is TGTGCCAGCAGCTCGTCCTACGAGCAGTACTTC.

This clone has more than one count but fewer than ten. The chain joins TRBV18 to TRBJ1-2; maybe TRBD1 (6 bases). CDR3 size: 15 residues. Trimming removed 6 bases at V and 6 bases at J, with 20 bases between. Germline CDR1 and CDR2: KGHSH and LQKENI. The CDR3 loop is CASSLSTQGTDGYTF. The CDR3, as DNA: TGTGCCAGCTCCCTTTCGACACAGGGTACCGATGGCTACACCTTC.

The chain couples TRBV5-1 to TRBJ2-7; TRBD2 is a possible D gene (6 bases). The CDR3 is made up of 16 amino acids. Trimming cost V 1 base and J 4 bases, with 18 bases left between them. Per germline, CDR1 SGHRS and CDR2 YFSETQ. The CDR3 is CASSLPLSGDLYEQYF. The CDR3 nucleotides are TGCGCCAGCAGCTTGCCCCTCTCGGGAGATTTGTACGAGCAGTACTTC.

The chain combines TRBV11-2 with TRBJ1-4; 9 positions match TRBD1. CDR1 SGHAT and CDR2 FQNNGV come from the germline V gene. The length of the CDR3 is 15 residues. V was pared by 5 bases and J by 3 bases, with 4 bases of the junction left unmatched. This CDR3 reads CASSRQGGPNEKLFF. For the CDR3, the DNA is TGTGCCAGCAGCAGACAGGGGGGGCCTAATGAAAAACTGTTTTTT.

V and J are TRBV15 and TRBJ2-5; D is undetermined. This CDR3 has 13 amino acids. The germline CDR1 and CDR2 sequences are LNHNV and YYDKDF (reference sequence). V was cut by 2 bases and J by 5 bases, with 9 bases left in between. The CDR3 sequence: CATSRPEVETQYF. Here the CDR3 DNA reads TGTGCCACCAGCAGACCTGAGGTGGAGACCCAGTACTTC.

This clone has only a few counts. The gene calls are TRBV18 and TRBJ2-3, with 10 nucleotides matching TRBD2. The V gene's germline CDR1 is KGHSH and CDR2 LQKENI. The CDR3 has 15 residues. V lost 2 bases, J lost 5 bases, and 4 bases stayed unmatched. The CDR3 is CASSPGASGGDTQYF. CDR3 nucleotides: TGTGCCAGCTCACCAGGGGCTAGCGGGGGAGATACGCAGTATTTT.

CDR3 sequence reads: CASSMTPGLAGEQFF. CDR3 DNA sequence: TGTGCCAGCAGTATGACCCCGGGACTAGCAGGAGAGCAGTTCTTC. The chain carries TRBV27 and TRBJ2-1, with 9 bases lining up with TRBD2. The CDR3 is 15 amino acids. J was trimmed by 10 bases and V by 5 bases; bases with no gene match: 12. In germline, CDR1 is MNHEY, CDR2 SMNVEV (reference sequence).

This clone was seen only a few times. The V call is TRBV2, the J call TRBJ1-6; 8 bases fit TRBD1. The ends lost 5 bases at V and 9 bases at J; junction bases unmatched: 9. CDR1 SNHLY and CDR2 FYNNEI come from the germline V gene. The CDR3 has 15 residues. The CDR3 sequence is CASSQTTGVGSPLHF. CDR3 in DNA: TGTGCCAGCAGTCAAACGACAGGGGTGGGTTCACCCCTCCACTTT.

This rearrangement joins TRBV5-1 to TRBJ1-1; no firm D call. The CDR3 is 12 amino acids. Per the germline V gene, CDR1 is SGHRS and CDR2 is YFSETQ. Trimming left V 0 bases short and J 7 bases short, with 7 bases between. CDR3 DNA sequence: TGCGCCAGCAGCTTGGAGGGAGGTGAAGCTTTCTTT. Protein product: CASSLEGGEAFF.

Worth noting for this clone: The sample has other DNA sequences that encode this CDR3 too. CDR3 coding DNA: TGTGCCAGCAGCTTAGGAGGTCAGCCCCAGCATTTT. Its translation: CASSLGGQPQHF. This chain links TRBV7-9 with TRBJ1-5; D ambiguous. Germline-derived CDR1 and CDR2 are SEHNR and FQNEAQ (reference sequence). The CDR3 runs 12 residues. V was clipped by 1 base and J by 6 bases, with 4 bases between them.

About this clone: This same CDR3 is encoded by further DNA sequences in the sample. This chain uses TRBV28 with TRBJ2-1, with unresolved D. The CDR3 extends over 13 amino acids. V dropped 5 bases and J dropped 0 bases, with 5 bases sitting between them. Germline CDR1 reads MDHEN; CDR2 reads SYDVKM. CDR3 protein: CASSPSSYNEQFF. The CDR3, as DNA: TGTGCCAGCAGTCCGAGCTCCTACAATGAGCAGTTCTTC.

CDR3 sequence (DNA): TGTGCCACCACGGGTTCGGGGGGGTCATACAATGAGCAGTTCTTC. It is translated as CATTGSGGSYNEQFF. The chain combines TRBV10-3 with TRBJ2-1; 8 bases line up with TRBD2. J was trimmed by 4 bases and V by 10 bases; bases with no gene match: 12. From germline, CDR1 is ENHRY and CDR2 SYGVKD. The CDR3 is 15 amino acids.

Regarding this clone: Other DNA sequences in the sample encode the same CDR3. The chain has TRBV11-3 and TRBJ2-3; D possibly corresponds to TRBD1 (5 bases). V lost 5 bases, J lost 0 bases, and 18 bases lay in between. The CDR3 is 17 amino acids. Germline V gene lookup returns CDR1 SGHNT and CDR2 YENEEA. The CDR3 loop reads CASSGSSGFESTDTQYF. As DNA, the CDR3 is TGTGCCAGCAGCGGATCTTCAGGGTTCGAAAGCACAGATACGCAGTATTTT.

The V call is TRBV5-4, the J call TRBJ2-7; weak D call: TRBD2 (5 bases). Between the trimmed V and J ends, which lost 4 bases and 3 bases, there was a span of 17 bases. Germline lookup yields CDR1 SGHNT and CDR2 YYREEE (reference sequence). This CDR3 region has 15 residues. The CDR3 protein is CASSPDLARGYEQYF. The CDR3 DNA is TGTGCCAGCAGCCCGGATCTAGCACGGGGCTACGAGCAGTACTTC.

This clone was seen a few times. The CDR3 loop reads CASSTDRRTQYF. Written as DNA, the CDR3 is TGTGCCAGTAGTACCGACAGGAGGACGCAGTATTTT. The chain recombines TRBV19 with TRBJ2-3; the D gene is possibly TRBD1 (6 bases). V lost 4 bases to trimming and J lost 9 bases, with 11 bases between them. The CDR3 totals 12 residues. The germline V gene encodes CDR1 LNHDA and CDR2 SQIVND (reference sequence).

V gene TRBV25-1 combines with J gene TRBJ1-1; D is possibly TRBD1 (6 bases). Germline CDR1 is MGHDK and CDR2 is SYGVNS. The CDR3 totals 17 residues. V was clipped by 2 bases and J by 0 bases, with 16 bases between them. The CDR3 coding sequence is TGTGCCAGCAGTGAAACGGTCAGGACAGAACTGAACACTGAAGCTTTCTTT. Residues: CASSETVRTELNTEAFF.